This TCR beta chain was captured in a study of T cells in Graves' hyperthyroidism and ophthalmopathy. Patients were excluded because of uncontrolled infection, other autoimmune disease, pregnancy or lactation. Diagnostic decisions used clinical symptoms, serum thyroxine and TRAb, thyroid ultrasound and orbital computed tomography. CDR1 is SQVTM and CDR2 is ANQGSEA in the germline V gene. This CDR3 is 16 amino acids long. Between the trimmed V and J ends, which lost 4 bases and 8 bases, there was a span of 23 bases. Amplified TCR beta CDR3 regions derived from RNA transcripts. TCR CDR3 regions were first amplified by RT-PCR with HTBI primers. TCRdb passed the multiplex PCR reads through MiXCR, listing each CDR3 protein once. The table lists some 500,000 distinct CDR3 sequences, over 13% of them singletons. This clonotype has only a few counts.

The chain employs TRBV29-1 and TRBJ1-4, with D perhaps TRBD1 (6 bases). Material: blood. The source is a woman under 30 with Graves' hyperthyroidism. This CDR3 reads CSVAPSRGGLGEKLFF. The CDR3 region has the DNA TGCAGCGTTGCCCCCTCCAGGGGCGGGCTTGGGGAAAAACTGTTTTTT. Based on the CDR3 plus reference TRBV29-1 and TRBJ1-4, the full variable domain is SAVISQKPSRDICQRGTSLTIQCQVDSQVTMMFWYRQQPGQSLTLIATANQGSEATYESGFVIDKFPISRPNLTFSTLTVSNMSPEDSSIYLCSVAPSRGGLGEKLFFGSGTQLSVL.